This is a list of T cell receptor beta chains from one sample in a study of OX40 agonist ivuxolimab in advanced cancers. The table came from immunoSEQ multiplex PCR; TCRdb's copy has only in-frame clones and leaves some out. The sample comprises 150,000 to 170,000 clones, around 94% of which are singletons, and about 0.31% rests with the top ten. The source material was CD4+ or CD8+ T cells sorted from blood, sampled in a trial of the OX40 agonist ivuxolimab. These TCRs come from an adult with an advanced solid tumor such as melanoma, head and neck, liver or kidney cancer. Each CDR3 is given with its conserved first and last residue. D genes are given only for firm matches. Rows may omit the clone size; those that give it use once, few, many or a size class.

V	size	J	D	DNA	CDR3
TRBV5-1	NA	TRBJ2-2	NA	TGCGCCAGCAGCCCTGGGGACCGGGACACCGGGGAGCTGTTTTTT	CASSPGDRDTGELFF
TRBV7-9	NA	TRBJ2-2	NA	TGTGCCAGCAGCTTAGGACTAGGGGACACCGGGGAGCTGTTTTTT	CASSLGLGDTGELFF
TRBV7-2	NA	TRBJ1-4	TRBD1	TGTGCCAGCAGCTTAGGGGACAGATTAGCAACTAATGAAAAACTGTTTTTT	CASSLGDRLATNEKLFF
TRBV7-7	NA	TRBJ2-7	TRBD2	TGTGCTAGCAGCCCGAGCGGGAGTGTCTACGAGCAGTACTTC	CASSPSGSVYEQYF
TRBV5-5	NA	TRBJ1-1	TRBD1	TGTGCCAGCATCCGGGGACAGGGATACACTGAAGCTTTCTTT	CASIRGQGYTEAFF
TRBV7-9	many	TRBJ1-5	NA	TGTGCCAGCAGCTCGGGCCCCTATCAGCCCCAGCATTTT	CASSSGPYQPQHF
TRBV4-3	NA	TRBJ2-3	TRBD1	TGCGCCAGCAGCCTAGGACAGGGAACAGATACGCAGTATTTT	CASSLGQGTDTQYF
TRBV28	NA	TRBJ1-1	NA	TGTGCCAGCAGTTTGGGAGGGAGTAGGATGAACACTGAAGCTTTCTTT	CASSLGGSRMNTEAFF
TRBV7-3	NA	TRBJ2-3	NA	TGTGCCAGCAGCTTAAGAGGACCCTCGGGCACAGATACGCAGTATTTT	CASSLRGPSGTDTQYF
TRBV19	NA	TRBJ1-3	TRBD1	TGTGCCAGTAGTATAGACGCGACAGGGGCCCGAAACACCATATATTTT	CASSIDATGARNTIYF
TRBV2	NA	TRBJ2-3	TRBD2	TGTGCCAGCAGTGGACTAGCGGGGGCAGATACGCAGTATTTT	CASSGLAGADTQYF